These 10 T cell receptor delta chains were all obtained from the same sample, sequenced in a study of γδ T cells in repeated Plasmodium falciparum infection. Gammadelta T cells were flow-sorted from PBMC into Vgamma9/Vdelta2+ and Vdelta2-negative populations for bulk analysis. TCRdb re-called clones from the multiplex PCR reads via CATT. In the table there are more than 45,000 delta-chain clones, around 1.8% of which are singletons. The sample consisted of gamma-delta T cells from blood. The source is a pool of human donors (malaria-infected and uninfected, not separated).

Of note for this clone: Since a far larger clone is one base different, this is likely a read error. This specimen includes other DNA sequences encoding the same CDR3. The V gene call reads TRDV1; no J gene was called; the table's TRDD3 call for D was not verified on the DNA. The germline V gene encodes CDR1 TSWWSYY and CDR2 QGS. The CDR3 covers 21 residues. The CDR3 DNA sequence: TGTGCTCTTGGGGAACCGAGCTCTTCATATCACGACTGGGGGATAAACGCACAGCTCTTCTTT. Its protein product is CALGEPSSSYHDWGINAQLFF.

This clone was seen repeatedly, ten times or more. This sequence is one base from a far larger clone and is likely a read error. This sample also contains other DNA sequences that code for the same CDR3. The J gene went uncalled, whereas the V gene is TRDV1; the DNA was not compared with TRDD3, the D call given in the table. CDR3 size: 16 residues. Germline CDR1 and CDR2: TSWWSYY and QGS. The CDR3 DNA reads TGTGCTCTTGGGGATTCTTGGGGGGGGTACACCGATAAACTCATCTTC. Translated, it gives CALGDSWGGYTDKLIF.

Turning to this clone: TCRdb records a much larger clone's protein for this DNA, with a difference at residue 14 that likely arises from a read error; the protein given is the translation of the DNA. The chain combines TRDV1 with TRDJ1; TRDD2 matches at 9 bases. The CDR3 has 19 amino acids. With 0 bases clipped from V and 4 bases from J, the junction kept 15 bases outside the gene matches. Germline loops: CDR1 TSWWSYY, CDR2 QGS. Written as DNA, the CDR3 is TGTGCTCTTGGGGAACTCGCCTTCCTACCGCGGCCTCGCATCGATAAACTCATCTTT. Amino acids: CALGELAFLPRPRIDKLIF.

There are many counts of this clone. TCRdb's listed protein matches a much larger clone and diverges from this DNA's translation at residue 3, likely through a read error; the protein shown comes from the DNA. The chain uses TRDV2 and TRDJ1, with 10 bases fitting TRDD3. The CDR3 has 14 amino acids. CDR1 and CDR2 from the germline V gene are GEAIGNYY and EKD. The CDR3, as DNA: TGTGCCCGTGACGAACTGGGGGATTCGAGTAAACTCATCTTT. Residues: CARDELGDSSKLIF.

This clone was counted only a few times. A far larger clone is only one base removed, so a read error is likely. This sample includes further DNA sequences coding for the same CDR3. The chain joins TRDV1 to TRDJ2; no firm D call. The CDR3 is made up of 14 amino acids. V gave up 5 bases and J gave up 7 bases, with 14 bases separating them. The germline V gene has CDR1 TSWWSYY and CDR2 QGS. For the CDR3, the DNA is TGTGCTCTTGGGAAAAATGCCCTGGAAGCACAACTCTTCTTT. It yields the protein CALGKNALEAQLFF.

A few counts support this clone. A far larger clone is off by one base, so a read error is likely. It is unclear where the CDR3 begins or ends on the DNA, so no DNA is shown, and the CDR3 is as TCRdb lists it. Here the V gene is TRDV1, but the J gene went uncalled; TRDD3, the table's D call, lacks a check against the DNA. With termini counted, the CDR3 has 20 amino acids. Germline values: CDR1 TSWWSYY, CDR2 QGS. CDR3: CALGERGLPVFWGTTIKLIF.

This clone was seen more than once but under ten times. TCRdb's entry gives the protein of a much larger clone, which mismatches this DNA's translation at residue 8, likely from a read error; the protein reported here is translated from the DNA. The genes are TRDV1 and TRDJ1; 9 bases fit TRDD3. TCRdb lists no J gene, so it was determined here by aligning the DNA to germline. CDR1 and CDR2 from the germline V gene are TSWWSYY and QGS. The CDR3 is 23 residues long. V lost 7 bases, J lost 0 bases, and 30 bases stayed unmatched. The chain's CDR3 is CALEVPLSPTKSTGGLNTDKLIF. The CDR3 bases are TGTGCTCTTGAGGTTCCGTTGAGTCCTACAAAATCTACTGGGGGACTAAACACCGATAAACTCATCTTT.

In this sample, this clone turned up a few times. A clone one base away is much larger, so this may be a read error. This CDR3 is CALGERPGTGGSFSYTDKLTF. The CDR3 region has the DNA TGTGCTCTTGGGGAACGGCCAGGTACTGGGGGATCCTTCTCGTACACCGATAAACTCACCTTT. This chain joins TRDV1 and TRDJ1, with TRDD3 identical over 10 bases. Germline assignment: CDR1 TSWWSYY and CDR2 QGS. There are 21 residues in the CDR3.

This clone has more than one count but fewer than ten. A far larger clone is just one base off, so this is likely a read error. The same CDR3 arises from other DNA sequences in this sample as well. The chain is built from TRAV38-2/DV8 and TRDJ1; 7 bases are a match to TRDD3. In germline, CDR1 is TSESDYY, CDR2 QEAYKQQN. Losses at the gene ends were 0 bases for V and 2 bases for J; bases not matched to a gene: 28. This CDR3 spans 23 amino acids. Written as DNA, the CDR3 is TGTGCTTATAGGAGCGCGTCCCCTACGGACTACGGCCCCTGGGGGCCACTGACCGATAAACTCATCTTT. This translates into CAYRSASPTDYGPWGPLTDKLIF.

On this clone: TCRdb lists the protein of a much larger clone for this DNA, which differs at residue 7, so this is likely a read error; the protein given here is translated from the DNA itself. CDR3: CALGERSPFPIYPLYGGQSTDKLIF. The DNA of the CDR3 is TGTGCTCTTGGGGAACGAAGTCCCTTCCCCATATACCCTCTATATGGGGGGCAGTCCACCGATAAACTCATCTTT. This rearrangement joins TRDV1 to TRDJ1, with D perhaps matching TRDD2 or TRDD3 (6 bases each). In germline, CDR1 is TSWWSYY, CDR2 QGS. The CDR3 runs to 25 residues. V was clipped by 1 base and J by 1 base, with 40 bases between them.